A single sample gave rise to the 8 T cell receptor beta chains below, sequenced in a study of blood T cells in healthy people across ages. The authors ran a second PCR of roughly 7 to 11 cycles using a sample-barcoded 5' primer and a J-beta primer mix. TCRdb reprocessed the 5' RACE reads via MiXCR and lists one record per CDR3 protein. The table shows 600,000 or so distinct CDR3 sequences, with less than 60% occurring only once. Sequenced input: blood. The receptors originated from a man older than 75 in good health.

In the case of this clonotype: A read error may produce the germline difference seen at one junction end. The gene calls are TRBV7-2 and TRBJ2-3; 12 bases agree with TRBD2. Germline loops: CDR1 SGHTA, CDR2 FQGNSA. This CDR3 is 15 amino acids long. The CDR3 region is CASSLAGGSGDTQYF. The CDR3 DNA follows: TGTGCCAGCAGCCTAGCGGGGGGGTCCGGGGATACGCAGTATTTT.

V is TRBV29-1 and J is TRBJ2-1, with D perhaps matching TRBD1 (5 bases). V gave up 7 bases and J gave up 0 bases, with 13 bases separating them. Germline lookup yields CDR1 SQVTM and CDR2 ANQGSEA. The CDR3 is 14 amino acids. CDR3 sequence: CSGGPGSSYNEQFF. Here the CDR3 DNA reads TGCAGCGGGGGCCCAGGTTCCTCCTACAATGAGCAGTTCTTC.

This sequence joins TRBV13 and TRBJ2-1, with 7 bases fitting TRBD2. The CDR3 has 16 residues. V shed 1 base and J 6 bases; nucleotides not matched to a gene: 9. Germline values: CDR1 PRHDT, CDR2 FYEKMQ (reference sequence). The CDR3 region has the DNA TGTGCCAGCAGCTTAGCCCTTAGCGGGCGTGGCAATGAGCAGTTCTTC. Translation gives CASSLALSGRGNEQFF. The whole variable domain, filled in from reference TRBV13 and TRBJ2-1, reads AAGVIQSPRHLIKEKRETATLKCYPIPRHDTVYWYQQGPGQDPQFLISFYEKMQSDKGSIPDRFSAQQFSDYHSELNMSSLELGDSALYFCASSLALSGRGNEQFFGPGTRLTVL.

There are a few counts of this clonotype. V usage is TRBV6-6 and J usage is TRBJ2-2; tentative D call: TRBD2 (6 bases). Germline V CDR1 and CDR2: MNHNY, SVGAGI (reference sequence). CDR3 length equals 17 residues. V was clipped by 4 bases and J by 6 bases, with 21 bases between them. In nucleotides, the CDR3 is TGTGCCAGCAGTTCCTACCTTCGGGGGATGGGGCCCGGGGAGCTGTTTTTT. Its translation: CASSSYLRGMGPGELFF.

This clonotype was observed a few times. V usage is TRBV24-1 and J usage is TRBJ2-4; D is perhaps TRBD1 or TRBD2 (6 bases each). The germline gives CDR1 KGHDR, CDR2 SFDVKD. The CDR3 is made up of 13 amino acids. V lost 12 bases and J 8 bases, leaving 19 bases between the germline ends. CDR3 loop: CASQGRRGDIQYF. DNA of the CDR3: TGTGCCTCCCAAGGCCGTAGGGGGGACATTCAGTACTTC.

V usage is TRBV4-3 and J usage is TRBJ1-4; D ambiguous. The CDR3 has 15 amino acids. The V gene lost 1 base and the J gene lost 3 bases, with 9 bases spanning the gap. Germline CDR1 reads LGHNA; CDR2 reads YSLEER. The CDR3 DNA reads TGCGCCAGCAGCCAAGTTTTAAGAGCTAATGAAAAACTGTTTTTT. Translation: CASSQVLRANEKLFF.

The V and J genes are TRBV12-3 or TRBV12-4 and TRBJ2-7; no reliable D call. CDR3 length: 11 amino acids. Trimming shortened V by 5 bases and J by 7 bases, and 9 bases separated the two germline ends. CDR3: CASSRQTEQYF. The CDR3 region has the DNA TGTGCCAGCAGTCGCCAGACGGAGCAGTACTTC.

This clonotype has just a few counts. The chain has TRBV5-1 and TRBJ2-7; the D gene is possibly TRBD2 (7 bases). The CDR3 covers 15 residues. V lost 4 bases to trimming and J lost 6 bases, with 20 bases between them. The germline V gene encodes CDR1 SGHRS and CDR2 YFSETQ. The CDR3 protein is CASSPRGGPLLEQYF. The CDR3 DNA reads TGCGCCAGCAGCCCCAGGGGAGGGCCCTTGCTCGAGCAGTACTTC.